The 28 T cell receptor beta chains below all came from one sample that was sequenced in a study of human T cells and chemical hapten exposure. One entry per CDR3 protein, called by TCRdb with MiXCR from the RACE reads. The sample has 40,000 or so distinct CDR3 sequences, roughly 13% seen once; the top ten hold roughly 2.5%. Time point here: patch test 3, about 24 weeks after DPC sensitization. As to treatment: therapeutic diphenylcyclopropenone sensitization with weekly scalp DPC. Unseparated into fractions, whole blood served as the source from which total RNA was extracted. The sample here was whole blood, taken in connection with sensitization to the hapten diphenylcyclopropenone (DPC). The receptors were sampled from a woman aged 40 to 50 with alopecia areata. Some clones in this sample may be carry-over from other donors' samples.

This clonotype was seen many times. This chain uses TRBV29-1 with TRBJ2-6; D remains unclear. CDR3 length: 13 amino acids. Germline V gives CDR1 SQVTM, CDR2 ANQGSEA. Deletions cut 7 bases from V and 0 bases from J, with 7 bases between. CDR3 bases: TGCAGCGCCGGCAACTCTGGGGCCAACGTCCTGACTTTC. Its translation: CSAGNSGANVLTF.

This clonotype was detected a few times. The chain joins TRBV28 to TRBJ1-2; TRBD1 matches 7 bases. The CDR3 extends over 14 amino acids. Trimming took 6 bases from V and 3 from J; bases not matched to a gene: 7. Germline V gives CDR1 MDHEN, CDR2 SYDVKM. The CDR3 loop reads CASRDSQGDYGYTF. The CDR3 region has the DNA TGTGCCAGCAGAGATAGTCAGGGGGACTATGGCTACACCTTC.

This clonotype has at least ten counts. The chain joins TRBV7-2 to TRBJ1-2; D unclear. Germline CDR1 reads SGHTA; CDR2 reads FQGNSA. The CDR3 has 14 residues. With 1 base removed from V and 3 bases from J, the gap between germline ends came to 9 bases. The CDR3 reads CASSLGSHDYGYTF. DNA for the CDR3: TGTGCCAGCAGCTTAGGTAGTCACGACTATGGCTACACCTTC.

This clonotype has a single count. V is TRBV28 and J is TRBJ2-7, with a weak D call TRBD1 (7 bases). The ends were cut back, 10 bases at V and 3 bases at J, with 13 bases in the middle. Germline assignment: CDR1 MDHEN and CDR2 SYDVKM. This CDR3 region has 12 residues. The CDR3 nucleotides read TGTGCCACGGAGGGGGCGGGCTACGAGCAGTACTTC. This sequence encodes CATEGAGYEQYF. The variable domain in full, completed from reference TRBV28 and TRBJ2-7, reads DVKVTQSSRYLVKRTGEKVFLECVQDMDHENMFWYRQDPGLGLRLIYFSYDVKMKEKGDIPEGYSVSREKKERFSLILESASTNQTSMYLCATEGAGYEQYFGPGTRLTVT.

This clonotype was seen a few times. V usage is TRBV20-1 and J usage is TRBJ1-2; D might be TRBD1 (5 bases). CDR1 is DFQATT, CDR2 SNEGSKA, per germline (reference sequence). There are 11 residues in the CDR3. Trimming shortened V by 7 bases and J by 4 bases, and 10 bases separated the two germline ends. The CDR3 bases are TGCAGTGTTTGGGGCGGCTATGGCTACACCTTC. Its protein product is CSVWGGYGYTF.

This clonotype came up many times. V and J are TRBV6-6 and TRBJ2-1; D ambiguous. The CDR3 is 12 residues long. V was cut by 0 bases and J by 9 bases, with 6 bases left in between. Germline-derived CDR1 and CDR2 are MNHNY and SVGAGI (reference sequence). The CDR3 spells CASSYSLGEQFF. CDR3 nucleotides: TGTGCCAGCAGTTACTCTCTCGGTGAGCAGTTCTTC.

This clonotype was observed a handful of times. The V gene is TRBV28, the J gene TRBJ2-3, with 7 bases that match TRBD2. The CDR3 length is 15 residues. Trimming at V came to 5 bases and at J to 0 bases, leaving 5 bases not matched to a gene. Germline-derived CDR1 and CDR2 are MDHEN and SYDVKM. This chain's CDR3 is CASSPPGLSTDTQYF. The CDR3 DNA is TGTGCCAGCAGTCCCCCGGGACTAAGCACAGATACGCAGTATTTT.

A remark on this clonotype: A read error is possible here, since a much larger clone lies one base away. The chain recombines TRBV5-6 with TRBJ2-5; TRBD1 is a possible D gene (5 bases). Germline V gene sequence: CDR1 SGHDT, CDR2 YYEEEE. This CDR3 comprises 15 residues. V was trimmed by 5 bases and J by 3 bases, leaving 17 bases between them. CDR3 coding DNA: TGTGCCAGCAGTTCCATGCAGGGCAATAAAGAGACCCAGTACTTC. Protein sequence: CASSSMQGNKETQYF.

This clonotype has just a few counts. The chain uses TRBV11-3 and TRBJ2-7, with D tentatively TRBD1 or TRBD2 (5 bases each). This CDR3 comprises 13 residues. Per the germline V gene, CDR1 is SGHNT and CDR2 is YENEEA. V lost 3 bases, J lost 6 bases, and 12 bases lay in between. CDR3 DNA sequence: TGTGCCAGCAGCTTTTATCAGGGACCCGAGCAGTACTTC. Protein sequence: CASSFYQGPEQYF. The full variable domain, rest sourced from reference TRBV11-3 and TRBJ2-7, is EAGVVQSPRYKIIEKKQPVAFWCNPISGHNTLYWYLQNLGQGPELLIRYENEEAVDDSQLPKDRFSAERLKGVDSTLKIQPAELGDSAVYLCASSFYQGPEQYFGPGTRLTVT.

At least ten counts were recorded for this clonotype. J is TRBJ1-5 and V is TRBV6-1; 7 nucleotides align to TRBD1. Germline-derived CDR1 and CDR2 are MNHNS and SASEGT. J was trimmed by 5 bases and V by 7 bases; bases with no gene match: 5. There are 13 residues in the CDR3. The CDR3 sequence is CASTGGYDQPQHF. CDR3 DNA: TGTGCCAGCACAGGGGGTTACGATCAGCCCCAGCATTTT.

This clonotype was detected only a few times. V gene TRBV28 combines with J gene TRBJ1-5, with D possibly being TRBD1 (5 bases). CDR1 and CDR2 from the germline V gene are MDHEN and SYDVKM. Trimming shortened V by 6 bases and J by 5 bases, and 11 bases separated the two germline ends. The CDR3 consists of 13 residues. DNA of the CDR3: TGTGCCAGCAGGGGTCAGGGCCATCAGCCCCAGCATTTT. Protein product: CASRGQGHQPQHF.

The rearrangement joins TRBV28 to TRBJ2-5; TRBD2 matches 7 bases. The ends lost 6 bases at V and 3 bases at J; junction bases unmatched: 4. CDR3 size: 13 residues. CDR1 and CDR2 from the germline V gene are MDHEN and SYDVKM. CDR3 residues: CASSGGSEETQYF. The CDR3 DNA is TGTGCCAGCAGCGGCGGGAGCGAAGAGACCCAGTACTTC.

This clonotype was seen ten or more times. This chain joins TRBV18 and TRBJ2-1; 9 positions agree with TRBD2. CDR3 size: 17 residues. Unmatched junction bases numbered 4, after V lost 0 bases and J lost 1 base. Germline V lookup: CDR1 KGHSH, CDR2 LQKENI. This CDR3 reads CASSPPASGASYNEQFF. The CDR3 nucleotides are TGTGCCAGCTCACCACCGGCTAGCGGGGCATCCTACAATGAGCAGTTCTTC.

This clonotype has just a few counts. The chain joins TRBV29-1 to TRBJ2-1; D perhaps matches TRBD2 (5 bases). The CDR3 totals 13 residues. In germline, CDR1 is SQVTM, CDR2 ANQGSEA. Trimming stripped 7 bases from V and 4 bases from J, with 14 bases between. CDR3 in amino acids: CSGRTGLYNEQFF. As DNA, the CDR3 is TGCAGCGGGCGGACGGGGTTATACAATGAGCAGTTCTTC.

This clonotype was seen repeatedly, ten times or more. The V and J genes are TRBV7-8 and TRBJ2-2; D unresolved. Trimming took 5 bases from V and 4 from J, leaving 14 bases between them. The CDR3 loop spans 15 amino acids. CDR1 and CDR2 from the germline V gene are SGHVS and FQNEAQ. The CDR3 is CASSRTWRTTGELFF. CDR3 bases: TGTGCCAGCAGCCGAACATGGAGAACCACCGGGGAGCTGTTTTTT.

The chain carries TRBV4-3 and TRBJ2-7; 8 bases are a match to TRBD1. The CDR3 contains 12 residues. In germline, CDR1 is LGHNA, CDR2 YSLEER. The trim removed 4 bases at V and 7 bases at J, leaving 3 bases unmatched. CDR3 nucleotides: TGCGCCAGCAGCCCGGACAGGGCTGAGCAGTACTTC. Translation gives CASSPDRAEQYF.

V and J are TRBV27 and TRBJ1-3; maybe TRBD1 (5 bases). Germline V gene data show CDR1 as MNHEY and CDR2 as SMNVEV (reference sequence). The CDR3 runs 14 residues. Trimming removed 3 bases at V and 4 bases at J, with 10 bases between. CDR3 nucleotides: TGTGCCAGCAGTTTCGGGGGTGAAGGAAACACCATATATTTT. Residues: CASSFGGEGNTIYF.

This clonotype was counted between two and nine times. This chain joins TRBV3-1 and TRBJ2-7; 8 nucleotides align to TRBD1. The CDR3 has 15 amino acids. In germline, CDR1 is LGHDT, CDR2 YNNKEL (reference sequence). Trimming cost V 4 bases and J 2 bases; bases outside gene matches: 7. The CDR3 sequence: CASSPRTGKPYEQYF. The CDR3 DNA sequence: TGTGCCAGCAGCCCGAGGACAGGGAAACCCTACGAGCAGTACTTC.

This clonotype has more than one count but fewer than ten. The V and J genes are TRBV29-1 and TRBJ2-1; D is unclear. The germline CDR1 and CDR2 sequences are SQVTM and ANQGSEA. This CDR3 has 12 residues. V dropped 7 bases and J dropped 6 bases, with 13 bases sitting between them. This CDR3 is CSAGRYGNEQFF. The CDR3 nucleotides read TGCAGCGCCGGCCGATACGGCAATGAGCAGTTCTTC.

The chain couples TRBV28 to TRBJ1-4; unclear D gene. Germline V gene data show CDR1 as MDHEN and CDR2 as SYDVKM. CDR3 length: 17 residues. V lost 3 bases, J lost 3 bases, and 17 bases lay in between. CDR3 nucleotides: TGTGCCAGCAGTTTCCCCTCCCGACAAGCCTCTAATGAAAAACTGTTTTTT. Translating gives CASSFPSRQASNEKLFF.

The V and J genes are TRBV2 and TRBJ2-1; 7 bases line up with TRBD2. The CDR3 totals 12 residues. Germline V gene lookup returns CDR1 SNHLY and CDR2 FYNNEI. Trimming at V came to 4 bases and at J to 7 bases, leaving 1 base not matched to a gene. The DNA of the CDR3 is TGTGCCAGCAGTGCGGGGGGAAATGAGCAGTTCTTC. It specifies CASSAGGNEQFF. Using reference TRBV2 and TRBJ2-1 for the parts outside the CDR3, the full variable domain is EPEVTQTPSHQVTQMGQEVILRCVPISNHLYFYWYRQILGQKVEFLVSFYNNEISEKSEIFDDQFSVERPDGSNFTLKIRSTKLEDSAMYFCASSAGGNEQFFGPGTRLTVL.

A few counts support this clonotype. J is TRBJ1-5 and V is TRBV7-9; D possibly corresponds to TRBD1 (5 bases). The CDR3 extends over 15 amino acids. V was cut by 5 bases and J by 0 bases, with 11 bases left in between. In germline, CDR1 is SEHNR, CDR2 FQNEAQ (reference sequence). CDR3 loop: CASSPGGASNQPQHF. DNA for the CDR3: TGTGCCAGCAGCCCTGGTGGGGCTAGCAATCAGCCCCAGCATTTT.

The sample holds many counts of this clonotype. This chain connects TRBV7-8 to TRBJ2-5, with D perhaps TRBD1 (6 bases). Trimming cost V 5 bases and J 5 bases, with 21 bases left between them. Germline lookup yields CDR1 SGHVS and CDR2 FQNEAQ. The CDR3 extends over 16 amino acids. CDR3 sequence (DNA): TGTGCCAGCAGCCAAACCCGGACAGCGAGTGGTGAGACCCAGTACTTC. Its translation is CASSQTRTASGETQYF.

This clonotype occurred many times. The chain employs TRBV2 and TRBJ1-1; D gene ambiguous. This CDR3 spans 14 amino acids. Germline V gene data show CDR1 as SNHLY and CDR2 as FYNNEI. V shed 0 bases and J shed 1 base, with 6 bases lying between them. CDR3 coding DNA: TGTGCCAGCAGTGAAGCGCGACAGAACACTGAAGCTTTCTTT. Protein: CASSEARQNTEAFF.

This chain connects TRBV6-5 to TRBJ1-5; D gene uncertain. CDR1 and CDR2 from the germline V gene are MNHEY and SVGAGI. This CDR3 comprises 13 residues. Between the trimmed V and J ends, which lost 6 bases and 7 bases, there was a span of 13 bases. The CDR3 reads CASSPGRRQPQHF. DNA for the CDR3: TGTGCCAGCAGCCCCGGTCGCCGGCAGCCCCAGCATTTT.

This clonotype showed up many times. This CDR3 reads CASSASQETQYF. The CDR3 coding sequence is TGTGCCAGCAGCGCTTCCCAAGAGACCCAGTACTTC. The chain employs TRBV28 and TRBJ2-5; D is uncertain. Germline V gives CDR1 MDHEN, CDR2 SYDVKM. The CDR3 is made up of 12 amino acids. Trimming removed 6 bases at V and 1 base at J, with 6 bases between. The full variable domain, in which reference TRBV28 and TRBJ2-5 provide the parts outside the CDR3, is DVKVTQSSRYLVKRTGEKVFLECVQDMDHENMFWYRQDPGLGLRLIYFSYDVKMKEKGDIPEGYSVSREKKERFSLILESASTNQTSMYLCASSASQETQYFGPGTRLLVL.

This clonotype was seen just once. Compared with germline, one end of the junction differs, possibly owing to a read error. The CDR3 loop is CTSSLGGQGEKLFF. CDR3 in DNA: TGTACCAGCAGCTTAGGCGGGCAGGGTGAAAAACTGTTTTTT. J is TRBJ1-4 and V is TRBV11-2, with TRBD1 as a possible D gene (5 bases). Germline assignment: CDR1 SGHAT and CDR2 FQNNGV. The CDR3 extends over 14 amino acids.

The V gene is TRBV10-3, the J gene TRBJ2-7; 10 bases are a match to TRBD1. From germline, CDR1 is ENHRY and CDR2 SYGVKD. The CDR3 consists of 15 residues. Trimming at V came to 10 bases and at J to 1 base, leaving 10 bases not matched to a gene. The CDR3 protein is CASRRDRGPSYEQYF. The DNA for the CDR3 is TGTGCCAGCCGCCGGGACAGGGGCCCTTCCTACGAGCAGTACTTC.